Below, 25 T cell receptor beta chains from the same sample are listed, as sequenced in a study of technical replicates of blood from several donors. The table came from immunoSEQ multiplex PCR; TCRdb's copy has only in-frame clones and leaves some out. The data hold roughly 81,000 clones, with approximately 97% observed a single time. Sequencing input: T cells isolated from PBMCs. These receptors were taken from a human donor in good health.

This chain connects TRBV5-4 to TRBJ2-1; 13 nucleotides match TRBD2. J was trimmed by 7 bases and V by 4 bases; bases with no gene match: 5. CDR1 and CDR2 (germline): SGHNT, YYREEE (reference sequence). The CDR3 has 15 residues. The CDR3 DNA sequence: TGTGCCAGCAGCACGGGACTAGCGGGGTTTAATGAGCAGTTCTTC. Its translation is CASSTGLAGFNEQFF.

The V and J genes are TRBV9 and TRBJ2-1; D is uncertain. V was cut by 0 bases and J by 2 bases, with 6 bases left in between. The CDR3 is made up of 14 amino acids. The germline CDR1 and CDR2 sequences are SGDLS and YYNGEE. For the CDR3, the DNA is TGTGCCAGCAGCGTAGCCATCCCCTACAATGAGCAGTTCTTC. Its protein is CASSVAIPYNEQFF.

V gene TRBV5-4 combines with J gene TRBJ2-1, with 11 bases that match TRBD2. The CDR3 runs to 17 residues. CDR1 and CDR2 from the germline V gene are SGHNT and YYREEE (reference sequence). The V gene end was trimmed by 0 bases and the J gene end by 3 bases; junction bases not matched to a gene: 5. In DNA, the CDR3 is TGTGCCAGCAGCTTGGGGGGGACTAGCGGAGTCTACAATGAGCAGTTCTTC. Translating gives CASSLGGTSGVYNEQFF.

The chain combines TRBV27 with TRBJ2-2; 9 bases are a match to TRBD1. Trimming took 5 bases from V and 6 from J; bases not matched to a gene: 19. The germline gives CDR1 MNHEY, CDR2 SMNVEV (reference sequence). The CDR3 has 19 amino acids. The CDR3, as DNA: TGTGCCAGCAGTCCCCGGGACAGGGAAAGCAGGAGGAGGGCCGGGGAGCTGTTTTTT. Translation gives CASSPRDRESRRRAGELFF.

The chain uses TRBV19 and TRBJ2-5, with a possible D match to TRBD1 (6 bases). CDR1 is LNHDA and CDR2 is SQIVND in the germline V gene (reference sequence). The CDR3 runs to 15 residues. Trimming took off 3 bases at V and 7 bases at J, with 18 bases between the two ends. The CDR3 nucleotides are TGTGCCAGTAGTATTGCAGGGGCCCACGGTGGGACCCAGTACTTC. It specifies CASSIAGAHGGTQYF.

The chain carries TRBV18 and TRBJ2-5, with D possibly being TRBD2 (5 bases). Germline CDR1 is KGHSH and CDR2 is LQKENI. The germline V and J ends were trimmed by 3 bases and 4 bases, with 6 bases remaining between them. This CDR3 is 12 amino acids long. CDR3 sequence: CASSPAGETQYF. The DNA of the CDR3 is TGTGCCAGCTCACCTGCGGGAGAGACCCAGTACTTC. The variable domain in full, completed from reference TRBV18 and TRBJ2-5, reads NAGVMQNPRHLVRRRGQEARLRCSPMKGHSHVYWYRQLPEEGLKFMVYLQKENIIDESGMPKERFSAEFPKEGPSILRIQQVVRGDSAAYFCASSPAGETQYFGPGTRLLVL.

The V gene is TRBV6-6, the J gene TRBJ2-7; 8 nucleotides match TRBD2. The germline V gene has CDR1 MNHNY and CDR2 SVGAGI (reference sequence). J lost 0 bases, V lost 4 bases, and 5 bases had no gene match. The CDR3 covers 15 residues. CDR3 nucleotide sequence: TGTGCCAGCAGTTCTAATGCGGGAGGCTCCTACGAGCAGTACTTC. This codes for CASSSNAGGSYEQYF.

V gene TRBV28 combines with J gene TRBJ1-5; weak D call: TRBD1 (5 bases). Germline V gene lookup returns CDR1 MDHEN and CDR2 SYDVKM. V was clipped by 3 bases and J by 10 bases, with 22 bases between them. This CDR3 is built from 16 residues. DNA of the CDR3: TGTGCCAGCAGTTTCGGGGGTCGAGGAACCCGAAGTCCCCAGCATTTT. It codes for CASSFGGRGTRSPQHF.

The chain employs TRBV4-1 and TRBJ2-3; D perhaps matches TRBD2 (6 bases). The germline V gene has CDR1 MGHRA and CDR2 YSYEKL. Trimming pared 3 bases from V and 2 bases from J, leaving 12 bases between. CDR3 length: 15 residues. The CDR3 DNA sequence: TGCGCCAGCAGCCACTACTCTAGCGACACAGATACGCAGTATTTT. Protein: CASSHYSSDTDTQYF.

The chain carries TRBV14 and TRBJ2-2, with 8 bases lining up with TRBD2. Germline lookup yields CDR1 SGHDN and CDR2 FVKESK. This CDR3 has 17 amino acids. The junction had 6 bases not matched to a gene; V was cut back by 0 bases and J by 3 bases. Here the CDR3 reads CASSQEVAGTDTGELFF. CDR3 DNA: TGTGCCAGCAGCCAAGAAGTAGCGGGGACCGACACCGGGGAGCTGTTTTTT.

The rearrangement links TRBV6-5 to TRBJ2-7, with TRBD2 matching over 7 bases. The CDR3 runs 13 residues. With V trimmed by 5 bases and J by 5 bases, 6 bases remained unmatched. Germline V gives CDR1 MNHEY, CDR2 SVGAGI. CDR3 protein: CASSSGTFNEQYF. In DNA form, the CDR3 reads TGTGCCAGCAGTAGCGGGACTTTCAACGAGCAGTACTTC.

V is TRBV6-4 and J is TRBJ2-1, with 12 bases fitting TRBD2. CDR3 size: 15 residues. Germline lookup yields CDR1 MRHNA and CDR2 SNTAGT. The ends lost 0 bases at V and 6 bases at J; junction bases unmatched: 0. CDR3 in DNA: TGTGCCAGCAGTGACTCGACTAGCGGGAGCAATGAGCAGTTCTTC. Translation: CASSDSTSGSNEQFF.

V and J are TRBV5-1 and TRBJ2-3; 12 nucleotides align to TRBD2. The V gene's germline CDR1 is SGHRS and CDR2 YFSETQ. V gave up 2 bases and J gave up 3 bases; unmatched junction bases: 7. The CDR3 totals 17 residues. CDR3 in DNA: TGCGCCAGCAGCTTCGGGGGAACTAGCGGGAGGACAGATACGCAGTATTTT. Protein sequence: CASSFGGTSGRTDTQYF.

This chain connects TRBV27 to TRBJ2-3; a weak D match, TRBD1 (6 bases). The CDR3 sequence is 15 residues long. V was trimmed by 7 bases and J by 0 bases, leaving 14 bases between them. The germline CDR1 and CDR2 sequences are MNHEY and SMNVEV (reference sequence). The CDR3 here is CASTNRTASTDTQYF. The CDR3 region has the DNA TGTGCCAGCACGAATCGGACAGCAAGCACAGATACGCAGTATTTT.

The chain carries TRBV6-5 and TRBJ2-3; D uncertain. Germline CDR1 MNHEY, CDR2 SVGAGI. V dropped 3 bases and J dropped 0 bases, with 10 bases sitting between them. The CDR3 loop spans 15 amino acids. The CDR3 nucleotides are TGTGCCAGCAGTTATCAGGAAGCTAGCACAGATACGCAGTATTTT. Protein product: CASSYQEASTDTQYF.

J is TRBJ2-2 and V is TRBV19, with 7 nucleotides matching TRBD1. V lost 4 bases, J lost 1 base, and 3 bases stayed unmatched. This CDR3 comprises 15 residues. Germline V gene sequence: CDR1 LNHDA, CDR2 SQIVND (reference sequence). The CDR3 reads CASSSRDRNTGELFF. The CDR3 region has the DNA TGTGCCAGTAGTAGCCGGGACAGGAACACCGGGGAGCTGTTTTTT.

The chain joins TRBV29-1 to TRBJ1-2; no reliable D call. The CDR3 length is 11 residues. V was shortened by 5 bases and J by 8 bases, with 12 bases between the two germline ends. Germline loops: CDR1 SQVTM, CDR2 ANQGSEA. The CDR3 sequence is CSVLPLEGYTF. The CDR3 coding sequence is TGCAGCGTTCTCCCCCTCGAGGGCTACACCTTC.

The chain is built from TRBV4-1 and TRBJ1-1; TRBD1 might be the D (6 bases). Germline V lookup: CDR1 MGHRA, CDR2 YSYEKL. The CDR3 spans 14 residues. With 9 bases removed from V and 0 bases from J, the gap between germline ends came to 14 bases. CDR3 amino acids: CASKPGHLNTEAFF. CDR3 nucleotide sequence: TGCGCCAGTAAACCGGGACACTTGAACACTGAAGCTTTCTTT.

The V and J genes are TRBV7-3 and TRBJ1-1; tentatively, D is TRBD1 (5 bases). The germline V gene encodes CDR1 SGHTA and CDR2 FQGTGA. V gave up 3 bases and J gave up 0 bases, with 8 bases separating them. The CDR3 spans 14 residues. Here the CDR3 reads CASSFGRVNTEAFF. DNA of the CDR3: TGTGCCAGCAGCTTCGGCAGGGTGAACACTGAAGCTTTCTTT.

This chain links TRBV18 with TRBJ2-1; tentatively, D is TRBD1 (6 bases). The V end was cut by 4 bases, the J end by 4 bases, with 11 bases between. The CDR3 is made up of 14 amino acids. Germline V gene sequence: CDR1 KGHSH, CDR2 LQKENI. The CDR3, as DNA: TGTGCCAGCTCACTCGACAGGCGATACAATGAGCAGTTCTTC. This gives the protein CASSLDRRYNEQFF.

The CDR3 here is CASSPGTGLGNTEAFF. Here the CDR3 DNA reads TGTGCCAGCAGCCCCGGGACAGGACTTGGGAACACTGAAGCTTTCTTT. The chain couples TRBV28 to TRBJ1-1; 8 bases are a match to TRBD1. J lost 1 base, V lost 6 bases, and 10 bases had no gene match. Germline V gene lookup returns CDR1 MDHEN and CDR2 SYDVKM. This CDR3 is 16 amino acids long.

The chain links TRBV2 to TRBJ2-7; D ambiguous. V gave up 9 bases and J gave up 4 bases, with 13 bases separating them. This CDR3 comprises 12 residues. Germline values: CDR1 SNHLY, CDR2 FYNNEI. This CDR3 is CASRMGEYEQYF. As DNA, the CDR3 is TGTGCCAGTCGAATGGGCGAGTACGAGCAGTACTTC.

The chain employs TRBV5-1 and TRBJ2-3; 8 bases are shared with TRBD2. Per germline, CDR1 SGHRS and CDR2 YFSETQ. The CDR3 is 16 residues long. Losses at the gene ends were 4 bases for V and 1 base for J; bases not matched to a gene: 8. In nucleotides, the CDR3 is TGCGCCAGCAGCCTCGGGACTAGTTCTGGCACAGATACGCAGTATTTT. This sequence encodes CASSLGTSSGTDTQYF.

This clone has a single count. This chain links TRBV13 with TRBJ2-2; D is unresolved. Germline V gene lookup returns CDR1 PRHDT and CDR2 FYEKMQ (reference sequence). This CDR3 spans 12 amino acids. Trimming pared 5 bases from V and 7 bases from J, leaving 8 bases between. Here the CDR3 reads CASSPADGELFF. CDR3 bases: TGTGCCAGCAGCCCCGCGGACGGGGAGCTGTTTTTT.

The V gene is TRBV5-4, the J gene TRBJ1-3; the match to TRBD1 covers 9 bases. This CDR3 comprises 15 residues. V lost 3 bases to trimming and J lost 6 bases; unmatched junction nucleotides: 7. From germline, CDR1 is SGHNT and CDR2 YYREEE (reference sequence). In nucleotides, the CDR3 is TGTGCCAGCAGCTCACAGGGGGCTCTATTAAACACCATATATTTT. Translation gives CASSSQGALLNTIYF.